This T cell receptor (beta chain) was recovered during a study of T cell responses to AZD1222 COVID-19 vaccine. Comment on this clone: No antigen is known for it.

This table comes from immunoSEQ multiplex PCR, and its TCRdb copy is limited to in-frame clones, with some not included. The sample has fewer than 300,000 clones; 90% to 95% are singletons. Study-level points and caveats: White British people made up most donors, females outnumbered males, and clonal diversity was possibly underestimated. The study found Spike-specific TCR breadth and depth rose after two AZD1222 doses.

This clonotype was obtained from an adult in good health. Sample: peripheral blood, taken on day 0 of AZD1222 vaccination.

The CDR3 reads CASRPGQGDGELFF. In DNA, the CDR3 is TGTGCCAGCAGACCGGGACAGGGGGACGGGGAGCTGTTTTTT. The chain has TRBV2 and TRBJ2-2; 11 bases line up with TRBD1. The CDR3 contains 14 residues. V shed 6 bases and J 7 bases; nucleotides not matched to a gene: 4. CDR1 and CDR2 (germline): SNHLY, FYNNEI.